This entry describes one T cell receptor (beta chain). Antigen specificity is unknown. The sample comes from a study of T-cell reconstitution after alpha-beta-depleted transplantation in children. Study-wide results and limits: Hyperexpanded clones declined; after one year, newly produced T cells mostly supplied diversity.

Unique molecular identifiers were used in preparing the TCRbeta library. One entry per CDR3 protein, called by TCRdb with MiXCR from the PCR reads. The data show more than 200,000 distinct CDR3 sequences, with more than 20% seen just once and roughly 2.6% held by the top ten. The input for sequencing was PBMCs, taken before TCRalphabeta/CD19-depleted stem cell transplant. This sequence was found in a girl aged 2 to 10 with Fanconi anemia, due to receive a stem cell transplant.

The chain's CDR3 is CASRQQGGTEAFF. CDR3 bases: TGTGCCAGCAGACAACAGGGGGGCACTGAAGCTTTCTTT. This rearrangement joins TRBV6-4 to TRBJ1-1, with TRBD1 matching 8 bases. Germline loops: CDR1 MRHNA, CDR2 SNTAGT. The CDR3 is 13 amino acids. V was clipped by 6 bases and J by 4 bases; unmatched bases: 4.